This is a list of T cell receptor beta chains from one sample in a study of identical twins. TCRdb used MiXCR to reprocess the 5' RACE reads, holding one entry per CDR3 protein. This sample has approximately 550,000 distinct CDR3 sequences, with approximately 20% found just once. The data were also submitted as part of a second study, on yellow fever vaccine responses in identical twins.

Sequenced: CD4+ T cells sorted from blood. These receptors were collected from a woman between 18 and 29 years old in good health. Each CDR3 is given with its conserved first and last residue.

>TRBV15|TRBJ2-2
CATSSGRTGELFF
>TRBV9|TRBJ2-1
CASSAPGLVSQFF
>TRBV12-3/TRBV12-4|TRBJ2-2
CASSSRQTITGELFF
>TRBV6-5|TRBJ2-1
CASSYSGREDNNEQFF
>TRBV2|TRBJ2-1
CASSGPGTKTTRGFF
>TRBV5-1|TRBJ2-7
CASSSRGGDPYEQYF
>TRBV27|TRBJ1-5
CASTAGTGNQPQHF
>TRBV18|TRBJ2-7
CASSPTSWNEQYF
>TRBV6-6|TRBJ1-3
CASSRVGNTIYF
>TRBV5-1|TRBJ2-1
CASTLGGGSYNEQFF
>TRBV12-3/TRBV12-4|TRBJ2-3
CASSFQASGPRTDTQYF
>TRBV10-3|TRBJ1-2
CAISESAEYNYGYTF
>TRBV28|TRBJ2-1
CASSSPAGLVYNEQFF
>TRBV5-1|TRBJ2-1
CASSLGGPSNEQFF
>TRBV3-1|TRBJ2-2
CASSQDLRTTGELFF
>TRBV7-9|TRBJ2-5
CASSLATGPAETQYF
>TRBV27|TRBJ2-5
CASSFSAGQETQYF
>TRBV7-2|TRBJ2-1
CASSFQVRLAGDNEQFF
>TRBV20-1|TRBJ2-7
CSAITTGGVTYEQYF
>TRBV10-2|TRBJ2-7
CASRSSGRVSYEQYF
>TRBV7-6|TRBJ1-1
CASSLDPRVEAFF
>TRBV20-1|TRBJ2-7
CSARDLAYLEQYF
>TRBV2|TRBJ1-6
CASRPPGTGNSPLHF
>TRBV5-1|TRBJ1-1
CASSQTRQGMNTEAFF
>TRBV4-2|TRBJ2-5
CASSHDMGQQETQYF
>TRBV10-3|TRBJ2-7
CAISDGYREQYF
>TRBV20-1|TRBJ1-1
CSARRQGVTEAFF